This T cell receptor beta chain derives from a study of human T cells and chemical hapten exposure (dated by TCRdb to the early 2020s). For the study in its entirety: For sensitization, 2% DPC in acetone was applied to a 2 cm by 2 cm area of upper inner arm skin. The libraries were sequenced as a pool, and the TCR yield per sample differed mostly because of small variations in library volumes within the pool. Patch testing was performed on the upper back with Finn chambers containing 0.01% DPC, and the patch tests were scored after 6 days according to International Contact Dermatitis Research Group standards. Nearly 30 alopecia patients provided blood for TCR sequencing at one to four time points (pre-sensitization, 2, 6 and 24 weeks). Blood samples were taken from patients before sensitization (week 0) and at 2, 6 and about 24 weeks after DPC sensitization. Throughout the study period of about 23 weeks, patients also received therapeutic DPC doses to the scalp every week. Most of the patients in the cohort were female, and the cohort covered alopecia areata with under or over 50% scalp involvement, alopecia totalis and alopecia universalis. In alopecia patients, the study followed how the peripheral blood TCR repertoire changed in vivo over primary and secondary sensitization to diphenylcyclopropenone (DPC), a hapten. Results the study describes overall, beyond this receptor: Compared with pre-sensitization or healthy control sets, expanded TCRs formed significantly more large CDR3 similarity clusters, which is consistent with antigen-driven responses. Patch test score correlated positively with the number of PT1 expanded TCRs, reaching significance at thresholds 8, 16 and 32 but not at 4. Because all patients had alopecia, a presumed autoimmune disease, the immune response of the patients might differ from that of healthy individuals. Repeated subsampling changed both the strength of the expansion versus patch-test correlation and the threshold at which the correlation became significant. The number of TCRs above 1 in 1000 frequency did not change with DPC sensitization; there was no evidence of global repertoire structure alterations.

This clonotype was counted at least ten times. It has no known antigen specificity. The record has no base qualities; no much larger clone is one base away. Library method: RACE. Instrument on record: NextSeq 500. During library preparation, unique molecular identifiers were attached to individual cDNA molecules so that TCRs could be counted quantitatively and reproducibly. Each blood RNA sample was used to sequence both TCR alpha and TCR beta chains. Per the original workflow: The median number of TCRs per sample was around 100,000, ranging from about 20,000 to 700,000. V, J and CDR3 annotation of the TCR reads was performed with the Decombinator software suite. For PS versus PT1 abundance plots, all samples were subsampled to the same number of TCRs (28,000). TCRs were defined as expanded if absent before sensitization and observed at least eight times at the 2-week time point. Using fastp at Q25 and MiXCR, TCRdb reprocessed the public reads and kept productive beta chains. Rows are combined by CDR3 protein, so each entry shows the most common genes and DNA. V and J calls and clone size were set by TCRdb, not the authors. The sample has roughly 94,000 distinct CDR3 sequences on record, roughly a tenth of them singletons. Together, the top ten hold more than 2% of the sample.

Inclusive of the bounding cysteine and phenylalanine, the CDR3 is 14 residues long. Only the CDR3 part of the read is kept: 42 bases, read in frame from the first base. Reading the germline V gene gives CDR1 SGHTA and CDR2 FQGNSA. Trimming at the junction amounts to 1 base on V and 7 bases on J, and the germline ends lie 10 bases apart. The intended sense of this specimen's time point label: patch test 2, 6 weeks after DPC sensitization. The treatment or condition tag for this specimen amounts to: therapeutic diphenylcyclopropenone sensitization with weekly scalp DPC. At every patch-test visit, the blood draw took place before the patch test was put on. To be eligible, patients had to be aged 18 to 70, diagnosed with alopecia and judged suitable for DPC therapy, while pregnant patients were excluded. Total RNA was extracted from unfractionated whole blood that had been collected in Tempus Blood RNA tubes.

This sequence uses TRBV7-2 and TRBJ2-2; TRBD1 is a weak D gene call, 6 bases matching. This specimen consisted of whole blood, obtained in connection with sensitization to the hapten diphenylcyclopropenone (DPC). This TCR came from a middle-aged woman with alopecia areata. Some clones in this sample may be carry-over from other donors' samples. At the DNA level, the sequence is TGTGCCAGCAGCTTAGACAGGGCGGGCGGGGAGCTGTTTTTT. This encodes CASSLDRAGGELFF.